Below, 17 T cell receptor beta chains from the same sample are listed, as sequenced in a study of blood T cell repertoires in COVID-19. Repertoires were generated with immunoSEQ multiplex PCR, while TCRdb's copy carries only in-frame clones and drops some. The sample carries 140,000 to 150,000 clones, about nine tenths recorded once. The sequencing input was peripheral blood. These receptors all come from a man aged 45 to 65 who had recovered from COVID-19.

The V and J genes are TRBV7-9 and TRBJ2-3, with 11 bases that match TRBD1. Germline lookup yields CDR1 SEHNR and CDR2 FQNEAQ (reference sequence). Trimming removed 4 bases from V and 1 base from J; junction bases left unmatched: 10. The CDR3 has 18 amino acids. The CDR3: CASSSGTGGFGGTDTQYF. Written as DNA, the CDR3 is TGTGCCAGCAGCTCCGGGACAGGGGGTTTTGGGGGCACAGATACGCAGTATTTT.

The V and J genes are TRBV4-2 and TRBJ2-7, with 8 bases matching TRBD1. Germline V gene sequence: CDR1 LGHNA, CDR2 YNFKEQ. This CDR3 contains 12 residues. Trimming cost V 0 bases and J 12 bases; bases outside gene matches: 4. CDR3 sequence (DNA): TGTGCCAGCAGCCAAGAGGACAGGGCCGCGTACTTC. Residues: CASSQEDRAAYF.

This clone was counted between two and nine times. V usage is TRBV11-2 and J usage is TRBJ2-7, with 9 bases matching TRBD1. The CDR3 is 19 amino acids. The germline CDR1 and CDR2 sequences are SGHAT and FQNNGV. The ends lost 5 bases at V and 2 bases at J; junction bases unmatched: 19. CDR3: CASSPISTGGSGRPYEQYF. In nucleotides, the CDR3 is TGTGCCAGCAGCCCAATATCGACAGGGGGATCAGGTAGGCCCTACGAGCAGTACTTC.

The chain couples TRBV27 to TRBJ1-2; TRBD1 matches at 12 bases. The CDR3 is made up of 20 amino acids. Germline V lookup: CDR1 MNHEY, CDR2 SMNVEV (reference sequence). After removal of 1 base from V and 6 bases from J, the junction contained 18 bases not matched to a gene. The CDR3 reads CASSLYGPNMPGQGADGYTF. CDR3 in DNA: TGTGCCAGCAGTTTATATGGACCGAATATGCCGGGACAGGGGGCTGATGGCTACACCTTC.

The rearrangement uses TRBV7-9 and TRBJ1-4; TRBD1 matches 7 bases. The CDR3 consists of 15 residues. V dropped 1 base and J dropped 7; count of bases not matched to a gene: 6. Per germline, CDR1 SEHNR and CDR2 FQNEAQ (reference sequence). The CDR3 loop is CASSLGTGPIEKLFF. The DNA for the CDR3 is TGTGCCAGCAGCTTAGGGACAGGACCCATTGAAAAACTGTTTTTT.

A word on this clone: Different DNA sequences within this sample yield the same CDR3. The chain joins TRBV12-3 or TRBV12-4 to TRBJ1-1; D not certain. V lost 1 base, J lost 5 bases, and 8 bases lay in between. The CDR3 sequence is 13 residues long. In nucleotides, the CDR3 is TGTGCCAGCAGTTTAGTGGGAGGGACTGAAGCTTTCTTT. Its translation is CASSLVGGTEAFF.

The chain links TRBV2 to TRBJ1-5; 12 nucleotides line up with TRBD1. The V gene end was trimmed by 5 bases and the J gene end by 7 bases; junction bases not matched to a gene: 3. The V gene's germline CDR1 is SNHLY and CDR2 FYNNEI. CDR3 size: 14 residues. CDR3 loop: CASSWGQGAQPQHF. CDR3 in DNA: TGTGCCAGCAGTTGGGGACAGGGGGCACAGCCCCAGCATTTT.

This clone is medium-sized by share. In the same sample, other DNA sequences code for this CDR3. CDR3 sequence reads: CASSQTGNSPLHF. For the CDR3, the DNA is TGTGCCAGCAGCCAGACAGGGAATTCACCCCTCCACTTT. The V and J genes are TRBV14 and TRBJ1-6; 7 positions agree with TRBD1. Per germline, CDR1 SGHDN and CDR2 FVKESK. After removal of 3 bases from V and 7 bases from J, the junction contained 0 bases not matched to a gene. This CDR3 has 13 amino acids.

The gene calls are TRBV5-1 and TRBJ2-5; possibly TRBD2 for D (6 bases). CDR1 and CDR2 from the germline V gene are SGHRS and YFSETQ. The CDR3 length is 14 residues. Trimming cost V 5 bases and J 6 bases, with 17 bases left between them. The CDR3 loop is CASRAGMASKTQYF. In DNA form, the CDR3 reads TGCGCCAGCAGGGCGGGAATGGCCTCGAAGACCCAGTACTTC. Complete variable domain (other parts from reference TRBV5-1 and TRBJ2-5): KAGVTQTPRYLIKTRGQQVTLSCSPISGHRSVSWYQQTPGQGLQFLFEYFSETQRNKGNFPGRFSGRQFSNSRSEMNVSTLELGDSALYLCASRAGMASKTQYFGPGTRLLVL.

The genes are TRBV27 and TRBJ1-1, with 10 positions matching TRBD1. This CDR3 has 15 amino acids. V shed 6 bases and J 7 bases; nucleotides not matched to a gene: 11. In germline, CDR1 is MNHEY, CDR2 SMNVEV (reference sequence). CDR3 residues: CASRSPGTGANEAFF. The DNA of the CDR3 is TGTGCCAGCAGATCACCTGGGACAGGGGCTAATGAAGCTTTCTTT.

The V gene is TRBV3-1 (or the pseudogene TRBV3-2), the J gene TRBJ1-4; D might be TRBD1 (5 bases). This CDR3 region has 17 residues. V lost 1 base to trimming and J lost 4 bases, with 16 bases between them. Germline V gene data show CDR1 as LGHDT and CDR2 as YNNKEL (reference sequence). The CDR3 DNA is TGTGCCAGCAGCCAAGTCCTGTCGGGGGTGGGTAATGAAAAACTGTTTTTT. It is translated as CASSQVLSGVGNEKLFF.

CDR3 protein: CASRTLAADTQYF. The CDR3 nucleotides read TGTGCCAGCAGAACACTAGCTGCAGATACGCAGTATTTT. The V and J genes are TRBV28 and TRBJ2-3; a possible D gene is TRBD2 (6 bases). The CDR3 extends over 13 amino acids. Per the germline V gene, CDR1 is MDHEN and CDR2 is SYDVKM. The V gene lost 6 bases and the J gene lost 4 bases, with 11 bases spanning the gap. Using reference TRBV28 and TRBJ2-3 for the parts outside the CDR3, the full variable domain is DVKVTQSSRYLVKRTGEKVFLECVQDMDHENMFWYRQDPGLGLRLIYFSYDVKMKEKGDIPEGYSVSREKKERFSLILESASTNQTSMYLCASRTLAADTQYFGPGTRLTVL.

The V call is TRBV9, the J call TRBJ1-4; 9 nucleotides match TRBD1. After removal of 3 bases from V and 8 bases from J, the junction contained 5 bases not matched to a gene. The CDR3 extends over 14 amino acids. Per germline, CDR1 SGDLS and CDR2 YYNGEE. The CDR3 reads CASSGGTGFEKLFF. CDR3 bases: TGTGCCAGCAGCGGAGGGACAGGGTTCGAAAAACTGTTTTTT.

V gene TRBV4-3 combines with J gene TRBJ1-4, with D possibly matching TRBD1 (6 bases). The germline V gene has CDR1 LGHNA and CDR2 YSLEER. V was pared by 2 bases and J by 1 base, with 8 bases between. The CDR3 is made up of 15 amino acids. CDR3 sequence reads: CASSQIQGTNEKLFF. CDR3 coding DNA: TGCGCCAGCAGCCAAATACAGGGAACTAATGAAAAACTGTTTTTT.

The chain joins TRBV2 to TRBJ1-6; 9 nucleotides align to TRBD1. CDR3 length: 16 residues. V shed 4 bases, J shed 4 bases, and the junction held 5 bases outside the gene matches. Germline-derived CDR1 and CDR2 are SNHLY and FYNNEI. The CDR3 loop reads CASSAGTGRYNSPLHF. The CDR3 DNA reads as TGTGCCAGCAGTGCCGGGACAGGGCGGTATAATTCACCCCTCCACTTT.

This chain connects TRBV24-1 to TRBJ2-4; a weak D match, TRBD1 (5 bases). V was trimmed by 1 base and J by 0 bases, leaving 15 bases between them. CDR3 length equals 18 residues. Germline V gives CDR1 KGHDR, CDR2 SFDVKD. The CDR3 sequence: CATSDLKTVSIAKNIQYF. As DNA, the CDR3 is TGTGCCACCAGTGATTTAAAGACAGTCTCTATAGCCAAAAACATTCAGTACTTC.

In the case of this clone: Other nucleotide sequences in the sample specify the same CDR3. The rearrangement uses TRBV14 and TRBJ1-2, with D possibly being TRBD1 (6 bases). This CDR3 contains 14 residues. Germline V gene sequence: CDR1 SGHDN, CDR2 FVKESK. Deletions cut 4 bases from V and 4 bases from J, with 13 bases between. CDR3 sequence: CASSPPGQTYGYTF. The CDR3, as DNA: TGTGCCAGCAGCCCGCCTGGACAGACCTATGGCTACACCTTC.